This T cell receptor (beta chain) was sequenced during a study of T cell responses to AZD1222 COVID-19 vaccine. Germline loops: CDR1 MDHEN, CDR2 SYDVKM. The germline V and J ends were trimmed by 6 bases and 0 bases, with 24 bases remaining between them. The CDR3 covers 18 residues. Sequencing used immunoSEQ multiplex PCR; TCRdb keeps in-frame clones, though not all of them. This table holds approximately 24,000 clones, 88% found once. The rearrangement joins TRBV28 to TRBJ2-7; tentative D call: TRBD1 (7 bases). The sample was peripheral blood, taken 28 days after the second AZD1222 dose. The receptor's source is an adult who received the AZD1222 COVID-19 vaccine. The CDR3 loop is CASRPRDRLIRSSYEQYF. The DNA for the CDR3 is TGTGCCAGCAGGCCGCGGGACAGATTGATTCGCAGCTCCTACGAGCAGTACTTC.